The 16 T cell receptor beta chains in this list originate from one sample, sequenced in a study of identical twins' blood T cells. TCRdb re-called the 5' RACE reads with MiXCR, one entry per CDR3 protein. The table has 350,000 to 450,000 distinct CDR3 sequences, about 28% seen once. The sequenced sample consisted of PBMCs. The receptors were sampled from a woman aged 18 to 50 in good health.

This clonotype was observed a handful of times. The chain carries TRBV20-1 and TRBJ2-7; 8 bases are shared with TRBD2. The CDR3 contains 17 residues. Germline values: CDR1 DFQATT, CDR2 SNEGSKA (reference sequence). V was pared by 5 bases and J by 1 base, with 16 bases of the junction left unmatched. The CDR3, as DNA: TGCAGTGCTCCACGTGACCGACTGAGCGGGGGTTCCTACGAGCAGTACTTC. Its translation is CSAPRDRLSGGSYEQYF.

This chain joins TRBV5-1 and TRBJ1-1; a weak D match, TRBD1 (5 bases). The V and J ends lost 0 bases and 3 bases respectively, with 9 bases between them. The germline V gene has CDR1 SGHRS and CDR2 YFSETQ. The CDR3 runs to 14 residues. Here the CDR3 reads CASSLALGDTEAFF. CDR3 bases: TGCGCCAGCAGCTTGGCCCTGGGGGACACTGAAGCTTTCTTT.

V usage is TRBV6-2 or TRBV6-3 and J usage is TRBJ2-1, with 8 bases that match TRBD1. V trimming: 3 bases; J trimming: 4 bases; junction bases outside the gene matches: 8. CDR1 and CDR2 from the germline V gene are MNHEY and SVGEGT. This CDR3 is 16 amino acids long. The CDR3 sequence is CASSYHDRGFYNEQFF. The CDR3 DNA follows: TGTGCCAGCAGTTATCACGACAGGGGATTTTACAATGAGCAGTTCTTC.

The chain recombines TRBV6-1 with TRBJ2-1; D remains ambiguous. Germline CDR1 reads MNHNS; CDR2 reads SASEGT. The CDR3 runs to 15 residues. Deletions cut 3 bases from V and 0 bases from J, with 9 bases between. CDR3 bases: TGTGCCAGCAGTGAGACAAGAAGCTCCTACAATGAGCAGTTCTTC. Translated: CASSETRSSYNEQFF.

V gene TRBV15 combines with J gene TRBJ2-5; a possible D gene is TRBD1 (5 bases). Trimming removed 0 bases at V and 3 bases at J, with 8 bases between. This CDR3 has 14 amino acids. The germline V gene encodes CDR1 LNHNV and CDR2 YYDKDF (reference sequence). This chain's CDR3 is CATSRDYRKETQYF. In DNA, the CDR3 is TGTGCCACCAGCAGAGATTACAGGAAAGAGACCCAGTACTTC.

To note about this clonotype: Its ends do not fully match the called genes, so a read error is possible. The CDR3 reads CSARDPAHFSVQPF. For the CDR3, the DNA is TGCAGTGCTAGAGATCCCGCGCATTTCTCAGTCCAGCCTTTT. The chain links TRBV20-1 to TRBJ1-5; D not resolved. Germline V gene sequence: CDR1 DFQATT, CDR2 SNEGSKA (reference sequence). CDR3 length: 14 amino acids.

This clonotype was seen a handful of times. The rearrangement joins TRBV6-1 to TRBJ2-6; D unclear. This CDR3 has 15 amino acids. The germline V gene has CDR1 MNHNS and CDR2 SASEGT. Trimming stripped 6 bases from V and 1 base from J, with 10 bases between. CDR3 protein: CASRPSSSGANVLTF. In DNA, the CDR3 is TGTGCCAGCAGACCCAGTTCGTCTGGGGCCAACGTCCTGACTTTC.

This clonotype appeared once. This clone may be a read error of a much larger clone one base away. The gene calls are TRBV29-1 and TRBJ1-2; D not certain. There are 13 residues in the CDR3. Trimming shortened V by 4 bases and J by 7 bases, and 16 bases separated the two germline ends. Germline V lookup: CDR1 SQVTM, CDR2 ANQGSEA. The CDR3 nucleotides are TGCAGCGTTGGGTGCACCCACGAGGTTGGCTACACCTTC. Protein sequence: CSVGCTHEVGYTF.

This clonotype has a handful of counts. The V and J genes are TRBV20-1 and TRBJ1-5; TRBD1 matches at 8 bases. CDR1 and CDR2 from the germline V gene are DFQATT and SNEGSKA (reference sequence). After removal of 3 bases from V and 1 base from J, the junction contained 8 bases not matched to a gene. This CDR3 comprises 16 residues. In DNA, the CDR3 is TGCAGTGCTAGTTCCAGGGGGCTCTGGAGCAATCAGCCCCAGCATTTT. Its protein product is CSASSRGLWSNQPQHF.

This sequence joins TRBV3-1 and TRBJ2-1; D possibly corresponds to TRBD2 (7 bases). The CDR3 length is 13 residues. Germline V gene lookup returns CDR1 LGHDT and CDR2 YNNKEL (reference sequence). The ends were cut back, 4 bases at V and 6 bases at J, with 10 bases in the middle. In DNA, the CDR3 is TGTGCCAGCAGCCTCCGGGGGGCCAATGAGCAGTTCTTC. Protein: CASSLRGANEQFF.

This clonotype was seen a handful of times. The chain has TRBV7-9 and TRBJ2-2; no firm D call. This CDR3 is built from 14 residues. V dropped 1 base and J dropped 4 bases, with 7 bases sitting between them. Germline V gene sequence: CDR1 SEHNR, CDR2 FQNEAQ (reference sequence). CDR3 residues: CASSLVPITGELFF. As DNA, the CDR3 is TGTGCCAGCAGCTTAGTGCCAATCACCGGGGAGCTGTTTTTT.

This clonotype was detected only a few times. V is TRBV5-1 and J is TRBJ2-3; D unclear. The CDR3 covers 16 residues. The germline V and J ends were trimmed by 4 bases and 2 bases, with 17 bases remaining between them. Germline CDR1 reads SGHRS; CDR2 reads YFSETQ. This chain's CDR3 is CASSQFSSGLTDTQYF. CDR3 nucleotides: TGCGCCAGCAGCCAATTTAGTAGTGGGCTCACAGATACGCAGTATTTT.

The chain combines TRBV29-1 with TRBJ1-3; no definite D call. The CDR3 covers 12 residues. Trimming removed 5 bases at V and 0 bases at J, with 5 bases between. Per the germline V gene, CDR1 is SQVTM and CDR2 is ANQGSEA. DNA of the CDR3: TGCAGCGTTAGCAGCTCTGGAAACACCATATATTTT. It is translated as CSVSSSGNTIYF.

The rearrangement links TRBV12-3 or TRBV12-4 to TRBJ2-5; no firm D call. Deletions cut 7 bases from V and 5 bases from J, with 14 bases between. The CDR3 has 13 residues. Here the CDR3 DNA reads TGTGCCAGCACCGCGGACCTCCCGGAGACCCAGTACTTC. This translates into CASTADLPETQYF.

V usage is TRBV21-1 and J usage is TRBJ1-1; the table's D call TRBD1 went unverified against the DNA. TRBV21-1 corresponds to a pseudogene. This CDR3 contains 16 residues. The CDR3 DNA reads TGTGCCAGCAGTCGGGGCGGGGGGCGCTTGAACACTGAAGCTTTCTTT. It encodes CASSRGGGRLNTEAFF.

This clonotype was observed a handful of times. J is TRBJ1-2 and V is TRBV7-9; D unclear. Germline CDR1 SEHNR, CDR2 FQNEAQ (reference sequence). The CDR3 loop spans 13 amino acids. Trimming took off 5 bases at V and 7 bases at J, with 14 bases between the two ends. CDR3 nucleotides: TGTGCCAGCAGCCCCACCGACATGTTTGGCTACACCTTC. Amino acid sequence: CASSPTDMFGYTF.